Below are 14 T cell receptor beta chains sequenced from a single sample in a study of T cells in localized non-small cell lung cancer. TCRdb keeps only in-frame clones here, not all; method: immunoSEQ multiplex PCR. The repertoire holds about 83,000 clones, with 70% to 90% as singletons. Sequencing used peripheral blood, obtained before any cancer treatment. These receptors all stem from a female donor over 55 with stage I lung adenocarcinoma.

The chain joins TRBV15 to TRBJ2-7; D is ambiguous. Trimming stripped 0 bases from V and 5 bases from J, with 17 bases between. The CDR3 is 16 residues long. Germline CDR1 reads LNHNV; CDR2 reads YYDKDF (reference sequence). CDR3 amino acids: CATSRDQQPPLNEQYF. As DNA, the CDR3 is TGTGCCACCAGCAGAGATCAACAGCCCCCATTGAACGAGCAGTACTTC. The complete variable domain, with remaining parts taken from reference TRBV15 and TRBJ2-7, reads DAMVIQNPRYQVTQFGKPVTLSCSQTLNHNVMYWYQQKSSQAPKLLFHYYDKDFNNEADTPDNFQSRRPNTSFCFLDIRSPGLGDTAMYLCATSRDQQPPLNEQYFGPGTRLTVT.

The chain employs TRBV4-1 and TRBJ2-7; 8 bases are a match to TRBD1. V lost 0 bases to trimming and J lost 5 bases; unmatched junction nucleotides: 6. Germline-derived CDR1 and CDR2 are MGHRA and YSYEKL. The CDR3 contains 15 residues. CDR3 sequence reads: CASSQDPGQENEQYF. The DNA for the CDR3 is TGCGCCAGCAGCCAAGACCCGGGACAGGAGAACGAGCAGTACTTC.

This sequence joins TRBV9 and TRBJ1-2; D is uncertain. Germline V gene data show CDR1 as SGDLS and CDR2 as YYNGEE. V was shortened by 3 bases and J by 8 bases, with 11 bases between the two germline ends. This CDR3 spans 12 amino acids. Here the CDR3 reads CASSGSSRGYTF. DNA for the CDR3: TGTGCCAGCAGCGGTAGTTCTCGAGGCTACACCTTC.

The V gene is TRBV2, the J gene TRBJ2-7; D is perhaps TRBD1 (6 bases). Germline assignment: CDR1 SNHLY and CDR2 FYNNEI. V lost 7 bases, J lost 0 bases, and 13 bases lay in between. This CDR3 spans 14 amino acids. The CDR3 nucleotides are TGTGCCAGCACCCCGGACAGAAGCTCCTACGAGCAGTACTTC. The encoded protein is CASTPDRSSYEQYF.

The rearrangement links TRBV2 to TRBJ2-1; TRBD2 matches 12 bases. There are 16 residues in the CDR3. With V trimmed by 7 bases and J by 5 bases, 9 bases remained unmatched. The germline V gene encodes CDR1 SNHLY and CDR2 FYNNEI. The CDR3 nucleotides read TGTGCCAGCAAGGGACTAGCGGGTGAAGGCCACAATGAGCAGTTCTTC. It is translated as CASKGLAGEGHNEQFF.

This clone was counted a few times. The chain has TRBV6-5 and TRBJ1-2; D is perhaps TRBD1 (5 bases). Per the germline V gene, CDR1 is MNHEY and CDR2 is SVGAGI. Trimming pared 5 bases from V and 4 bases from J, leaving 11 bases between. This CDR3 is built from 13 residues. The CDR3: CASSRTGIYGYTF. The DNA for the CDR3 is TGTGCCAGCAGTAGAACAGGAATCTATGGCTACACCTTC.

The chain joins TRBV5-4 to TRBJ2-7; 11 bases are a match to TRBD2. The trim removed 0 bases at V and 0 bases at J, leaving 5 bases unmatched. CDR3 length: 17 residues. Per the germline V gene, CDR1 is SGHNT and CDR2 is YYREEE (reference sequence). The CDR3 bases are TGTGCCAGCAGCTTGGGGGCTAGCGGGGGGAGCTCCTACGAGCAGTACTTC. Protein: CASSLGASGGSSYEQYF.

The gene calls are TRBV5-8 and TRBJ2-7; 10 positions agree with TRBD1. The CDR3 runs to 14 residues. Germline V lookup: CDR1 SGHTS, CDR2 YDEGEE. Germline trimming cut 7 bases from V and 7 bases from J; bases unmatched to any gene: 11. CDR3 coding DNA: TGTGCCAGCGTACGGGACAGGGGCCAGGGGGAGCAGTACTTC. Translated, it gives CASVRDRGQGEQYF.

The chain is built from TRBV9 and TRBJ1-1, with unresolved D. CDR1 and CDR2 (germline): SGDLS, YYNGEE. The CDR3 loop spans 11 amino acids. Trimming cost V 6 bases and J 10 bases, with 13 bases left between them. The CDR3 region has the DNA TGTGCCAGCACCGGTAGGTCTGGAGCTTTCTTT. Amino acids: CASTGRSGAFF.

V and J are TRBV2 and TRBJ2-1; 12 bases agree with TRBD2. Germline CDR1 reads SNHLY; CDR2 reads FYNNEI. J was trimmed by 5 bases and V by 6 bases; bases with no gene match: 5. This CDR3 region has 15 residues. The CDR3 loop reads CASRRTSGRNNEQFF. CDR3 coding DNA: TGTGCCAGCAGGCGCACTAGCGGGAGGAACAATGAGCAGTTCTTC.

A single count supports this clone. This chain's CDR3 is CASRSKPRENTEAFF. The CDR3, as DNA: TGTGCCAGCAGATCAAAACCTAGGGAGAACACTGAAGCTTTCTTT. This chain connects TRBV7-2 to TRBJ1-1; no clear D gene. Trimming removed 6 bases at V and 1 base at J, with 15 bases between. The germline gives CDR1 SGHTA, CDR2 FQGNSA. The CDR3 contains 15 residues.

This chain uses TRBV4-3 with TRBJ2-1, with TRBD2 as a possible D gene (5 bases). V dropped 0 bases and J dropped 7 bases, with 13 bases sitting between them. Germline V gene lookup returns CDR1 LGHNA and CDR2 YSLEER. The CDR3 loop spans 15 amino acids. CDR3 loop: CASSQELGILNEQFF. In DNA form, the CDR3 reads TGCGCCAGCAGCCAAGAGCTCGGGATCCTGAATGAGCAGTTCTTC.

This chain connects TRBV9 to TRBJ1-1; D unclear. CDR1 is SGDLS and CDR2 is YYNGEE in the germline V gene. The CDR3 is made up of 14 amino acids. The V gene lost 4 bases and the J gene lost 2 bases, with 12 bases spanning the gap. The CDR3 region has the DNA TGTGCCAGCAGCTCGGTGGCAGCTAACACTGAAGCTTTCTTT. Its protein is CASSSVAANTEAFF.

This chain connects TRBV6-5 to TRBJ2-1; TRBD1 matches 9 bases. V gave up 3 bases and J gave up 7 bases; unmatched junction bases: 7. Germline CDR1 reads MNHEY; CDR2 reads SVGAGI. This CDR3 contains 15 residues. The CDR3 is CASSYPGTGRNEQFF. DNA of the CDR3: TGTGCCAGCAGTTATCCCGGGACAGGGAGGAATGAGCAGTTCTTC.